The T cell receptor beta chain described here comes from a study of post-analysis software for immune sequencing data. Across the whole study: Progressive-relapsing, secondary progressive and relapsing-remitting multiple sclerosis were among the disease courses included. The study's findings and limits: Compared with controls, patients had more of about 5 TRBV segments, including TRBV5-6, TRBV5-1 and TRBV20-1. Controls had significantly higher normalized Chao1 diversity than multiple sclerosis patients. Samples sharing a preparation batch grouped tightly together when assessed by F measure.

Notes on this clonotype: Antigen: not known.

With 0 bases removed from V and 5 bases from J, the gap between germline ends came to 5 bases. The CDR3 sequence is 12 residues long. Germline CDR1 SGHTS, CDR2 YDEGEE. The TCR beta cDNA libraries carried unique molecular identifiers. A population of about 0.95 to 10 million T cells gave rise to around 530,000 cDNA molecules. Each CDR3 protein is one row after TCRdb ran MiXCR on the PCR reads. The repertoire has fewer than 900,000 distinct CDR3 sequences, about half of them found once; the top ten carry over 4.5%. J is TRBJ1-1 and V is TRBV5-8; D remains unclear. The clonotype originates from a girl aged 5 to 17 with multiple sclerosis. Sequencing was done on a sample of blood. CDR3 DNA sequence: TGTGCCAGCAGCTTGGAGGCAACTGAAGCTTTCTTT. Translated, it gives CASSLEATEAFF.